This TCR beta chain came from a study of OX40 agonist ivuxolimab in advanced cancers. Background on the study: The study treated patients with ivuxolimab, an agonistic anti-OX40 (CD134) antibody. Participants averaged about 60 years of age (range about 23 to 80) and were around 80% male.

Samples were taken at baseline and on day 1 of cycles 4 and 7. Only in-frame clones appear in the TCRdb table, and some are missing; sequencing was by immunoSEQ multiplex PCR. Here the sample spans more than 55,000 clones, approximately 80% being singletons. V was cut by 5 bases and J by 3 bases, with 22 bases left in between. The length of the CDR3 is 18 residues. Germline lookup yields CDR1 LGHNA and CDR2 YNFKEQ. About this clone: Its antigen is still unknown.

Study findings and constraints: Partly responding patients at 0.1-3.0 mg/kg showed some of the smallest clonal expansion.

The chain recombines TRBV4-2 with TRBJ2-2; weak D call: TRBD2 (6 bases). The receptor comes from an adult with an advanced solid tumor such as melanoma, head and neck, liver or kidney cancer. The material sequenced was CD4+ or CD8+ T cells sorted from blood, taken in a trial of the OX40 agonist ivuxolimab. CDR3 sequence (DNA): TGTGCCAGCAGCATCAAAGTTGGAGGGAAGGTCGACACCGGGGAGCTGTTTTTT. Translation: CASSIKVGGKVDTGELFF.